This T cell receptor beta chain was identified in a study of cytomegalovirus exposure and HLA in healthy donors. Points from the study as a whole: It was assumed in the presence/absence analyses that sequencing depth was roughly uniform across donors. A later analysis reportedly found that, within productive TCRs, an Asian-associated ancestry cluster had fewer N-insertions than the mean observed across the approximately 690 donors.

The germline CDR1 and CDR2 sequences are PRHDT and FYEKMQ (reference sequence). The CDR3 consists of 15 residues. V was pared by 5 bases and J by 4 bases, with 17 bases between. In the case of this clone: Its antigen is unidentified.

It was with 60 Vbeta and 13 Jbeta primers that the PCR ran. TCRdb's copy holds only in-frame clones and misses some; the assay was immunoSEQ multiplex PCR. The table shows around 130,000 clones, with around 80% occurring only once. This receptor was taken from a middle-aged woman in good health and CMV-seronegative. Sequencing was performed on PBMCs. The rearrangement links TRBV13 to TRBJ1-2, with D possibly matching TRBD1 (6 bases). The CDR3 DNA follows: TGTGCCAGCAGCCGACAACAGGGCAAAGGCTATGGCTACACCTTC. It translates to CASSRQQGKGYGYTF.